This TCR beta chain was documented in a study of T cells in Graves' hyperthyroidism and ophthalmopathy. The overall study: Peripheral blood was obtained at initial diagnosis, preceding any treatment. Findings and caveats of the study: Most thyroid clonotypes expanded above 0.001 were also detected in blood.

This clonotype was observed at least ten times. The antigen remains undetermined. Template material for amplifying TCR beta CDR3 regions consisted of RNA transcripts. HTBI primers were the set used in a first-round RT-PCR of the TCR CDR3. TCRdb redid the calling of the multiplex PCR reads with MiXCR, one entry per CDR3 protein. The table lists about 610,000 distinct CDR3 sequences, roughly 14% of them singletons, with approximately 4.3% in the top ten. The trim removed 2 bases at V and 2 bases at J, leaving 4 bases unmatched. CDR1 is MNHNS and CDR2 is SASEGT in the germline V gene. The CDR3 has 16 residues.

The chain uses TRBV6-1 and TRBJ2-2, with 8 bases fitting TRBD2. This TCR was recovered from a woman aged 40 to 50 with Graves' ophthalmopathy. Sequenced material: blood. The CDR3 loop is CASSERGGRNTGELFF. Written as DNA, the CDR3 is TGTGCCAGCAGTGAACGGGGGGGCCGCAACACCGGGGAGCTGTTTTTT.